This is a list of T cell receptor beta chains from one sample in a study of blood T cell repertoires in COVID-19. Sequenced by immunoSEQ multiplex PCR; TCRdb stores in-frame clones only, minus some. The sample yields tens of thousands of clones, over 70% seen once. Specimen: peripheral blood. These receptors originate from a man aged 65-85 years with acute or convalescent COVID-19. Both conserved end residues are trimmed from each CDR3.

CDR3 protein: ASTRQGGTNYGYT; V gene: TRBV27; CDR3 length: 13
CDR3 protein: AWSVQGDYKETQY; V gene: TRBV30; CDR3 length: 13
CDR3 protein: ASSSGQGGAYEQY; V gene: TRBV28; CDR3 length: 13
CDR3 protein: AISPRGDGNQPQH; V gene: TRBV10-3; CDR3 length: 13
CDR3 protein: AWSTQSPYEQY; V gene: TRBV30; CDR3 length: 11
CDR3 protein: ASSQEADRTYSGANVLT; V gene: TRBV4-1; CDR3 length: 17
CDR3 protein: ASSLEPQANTGELF; V gene: TRBV5-1; CDR3 length: 14
CDR3 protein: ASSPRTGEHGYT; V gene: TRBV7-9; CDR3 length: 12
CDR3 protein: ASSLSLSYNEQF; V gene: TRBV7-3; CDR3 length: 12
CDR3 protein: ASSQDMAGVQPQH; V gene: TRBV4-3; CDR3 length: 13
CDR3 protein: ASSPLPNAGSYEQY; V gene: TRBV7-2; CDR3 length: 14
CDR3 protein: ASSQGVGQGTQETQY; V gene: TRBV3-1/TRBV3-2; CDR3 length: 15
CDR3 protein: ASSLEVGAYGYT; V gene: TRBV7-2; CDR3 length: 12
CDR3 protein: ASSLIPGGGGELF; V gene: TRBV11-2; CDR3 length: 13
CDR3 protein: AISQTGKDESPLH; V gene: TRBV10-3; CDR3 length: 13
CDR3 protein: ASSSTSGAGETQY; V gene: TRBV5-1; CDR3 length: 13
CDR3 protein: ASSAELQGTEAF; V gene: TRBV2; CDR3 length: 12
CDR3 protein: ASRGGAGQSPLH; V gene: TRBV28; CDR3 length: 12
CDR3 protein: ASSIGLANTDTQY; V gene: TRBV5-6; CDR3 length: 13
CDR3 protein: ASSVAPGVEQF; V gene: TRBV9; CDR3 length: 11
CDR3 protein: ASSLNAGGYGELF; V gene: TRBV7-2; CDR3 length: 13
CDR3 protein: AATGNAKLSYNEQF; V gene: TRBV10-3; CDR3 length: 14
CDR3 protein: ASKEGHQLLYGYT; V gene: TRBV7-2; CDR3 length: 13
CDR3 protein: ASSQDISDSTGEKLF; V gene: TRBV4-2; CDR3 length: 15
CDR3 protein: AWRSQINYGYT; V gene: TRBV30; CDR3 length: 11
CDR3 protein: ASSSGTPPYEQY; V gene: TRBV7-9; CDR3 length: 12
CDR3 protein: ASSFNSGANVLT; V gene: TRBV7-2; CDR3 length: 12
CDR3 protein: ASSLLDLKETQY; V gene: TRBV28; CDR3 length: 12
CDR3 protein: ASSWGQTNEKLF; V gene: TRBV7-2; CDR3 length: 12
CDR3 protein: ASSLSWTGSLDGYT; V gene: TRBV11-2; CDR3 length: 14
CDR3 protein: ASSVDGTLNTEAF; V gene: TRBV9; CDR3 length: 13
CDR3 protein: ASSDRGRLAGSGELF; V gene: TRBV6-1; CDR3 length: 15
CDR3 protein: ASSPSGGAVAYEQY; V gene: TRBV28; CDR3 length: 14
CDR3 protein: ASSLEDNAYNEQF; V gene: TRBV5-4; CDR3 length: 13
CDR3 protein: ASGDRVQSYT; V gene: TRBV19; CDR3 length: 10
CDR3 protein: ASPRDERNQPQH; V gene: TRBV21-1; CDR3 length: 12
CDR3 protein: ASSQDSGTGKETQY; V gene: TRBV4-1; CDR3 length: 14
CDR3 protein: ASSSGDRGPNEKLF; V gene: TRBV7-3; CDR3 length: 14
CDR3 protein: ASSRRDSLYEQY; V gene: TRBV6-2/TRBV6-3; CDR3 length: 12
CDR3 protein: ASRDLRYGYT; V gene: TRBV3-1/TRBV3-2; CDR3 length: 10
CDR3 protein: ASSYSLTDTQY; V gene: TRBV5-8; CDR3 length: 11
CDR3 protein: ASSTPNTGELF; V gene: TRBV6-6; CDR3 length: 11
CDR3 protein: ASSPLRDRAYGYT; V gene: TRBV19; CDR3 length: 13